This T cell receptor beta chain derives from a study of shared clonotypes between healthy human individuals. The CDR3 runs to 14 residues. Trimming pared 2 bases from V and 1 base from J, leaving 10 bases between. In germline, CDR1 is GTSNPN, CDR2 SVGIG (reference sequence). The table came from immunoSEQ multiplex PCR; TCRdb's copy has only in-frame clones and leaves some out. This table has some 2,000,000 clones, approximately 96% appearing once. V is TRBV30 and J is TRBJ2-3; D unresolved. This receptor was obtained from a man aged 18 to 29 in good health. The specimen sequenced was naive CD4+ T cells sorted from blood. Noted subset: CD45RA+ positively selected. CDR3 in amino acids: CAWSNLRGTDTQYF. The CDR3 coding sequence is TGTGCCTGGAGTAACCTCAGAGGCACAGATACGCAGTATTTT.